Below are 25 T cell receptor beta chains sequenced from a single sample in a study of cytomegalovirus exposure and HLA in healthy donors. PCR employed 60 Vbeta and 13 Jbeta primers. This table comes from immunoSEQ multiplex PCR, and its TCRdb copy is limited to in-frame clones, with some not included. The sample shows 150,000 to 180,000 clones, around 79% of them seen only once. The specimen sequenced was PBMCs. These receptors were taken from a man aged 18 to 35 in good health and CMV-seronegative.

In its sample, this clone was seen a few times. The chain couples TRBV9 to TRBJ2-1; the match to TRBD2 covers 9 bases. Germline V CDR1 and CDR2: SGDLS, YYNGEE. The CDR3 loop spans 17 amino acids. Germline trimming cut 4 bases from V and 3 bases from J; bases unmatched to any gene: 11. The CDR3 DNA follows: TGTGCCAGCAGCCCCTTCGACAGCGGGGGGTTCTACAATGAGCAGTTCTTC. Translating gives CASSPFDSGGFYNEQFF.

As concerns this clone: One end of the junction does not line up with germline, which may come from a read error. J is TRBJ1-6 and V is TRBV9; TRBD1 matches at 7 bases. Germline assignment: CDR1 SGDLS and CDR2 YYNGEE. The CDR3 covers 16 residues. Written as DNA, the CDR3 is TGTGCCAGCAGCTCCCCCCGGGCAGGGGGGAATTCACTCCTCCACTTT. This codes for CASSSPRAGGNSLLHF.

The chain recombines TRBV9 with TRBJ1-2; D is possibly TRBD1 (5 bases). The CDR3 spans 13 residues. The germline V gene encodes CDR1 SGDLS and CDR2 YYNGEE. V was cut by 2 bases and J by 2 bases, with 7 bases left in between. The CDR3 DNA reads TGTGCCAGCAGCGTGGGGGGGAACTATGGCTACACCTTC. This translates into CASSVGGNYGYTF.

The rearrangement links TRBV27 to TRBJ2-1, with 9 positions matching TRBD2. The germline CDR1 and CDR2 sequences are MNHEY and SMNVEV (reference sequence). Germline trimming cut 2 bases from V and 3 bases from J; bases unmatched to any gene: 2. CDR3 length equals 15 residues. The CDR3 is CASSLSSGGYNEQFF. Here the CDR3 DNA reads TGTGCCAGCAGTTTAAGTAGCGGGGGCTACAATGAGCAGTTCTTC.

V is TRBV7-8 and J is TRBJ1-1; no definite D call. The length of the CDR3 is 15 residues. Germline-derived CDR1 and CDR2 are SGHVS and FQNEAQ. Deletions cut 2 bases from V and 3 bases from J, with 13 bases between. CDR3 amino acids: CASSLLFLADTEAFF. The CDR3 DNA reads TGTGCCAGCAGCTTATTATTTTTGGCGGACACTGAAGCTTTCTTT. Complete variable domain (other parts from reference TRBV7-8 and TRBJ1-1): GAGVSQSPRYKVAKRGQDVALRCDPISGHVSLFWYQQALGQGPEFLTYFQNEAQLDKSGLPSDRFFAERPEGSVSTLKIQRTQQEDSAVYLCASSLLFLADTEAFFGQGTRLTVV.

The rearrangement uses TRBV28 and TRBJ2-6; TRBD1 is a possible D gene (6 bases). The CDR3 length is 16 residues. The V end was cut by 6 bases, the J end by 4 bases, with 16 bases between. The germline V gene has CDR1 MDHEN and CDR2 SYDVKM. The CDR3 region is CASSPHTGKGANVLTF. DNA for the CDR3: TGTGCCAGCAGCCCCCACACAGGGAAAGGGGCCAACGTCCTGACTTTC.

The chain's CDR3 is CASSIPGQCYEQYF. As DNA, the CDR3 is TGCGCCAGCAGTATACCGGGACAGTGCTACGAGCAGTACTTC. The V and J genes are TRBV23-1 and TRBJ2-7; 7 positions agree with TRBD1. TRBV23-1 is noted as an ORF with a role that remains uncertain. The CDR3 covers 14 residues. V shed 5 bases and J 3 bases; nucleotides not matched to a gene: 7.

This chain connects TRBV5-5 to TRBJ1-4, with 7 bases aligning to TRBD1. The CDR3 extends over 15 amino acids. V lost 0 bases, J lost 3 bases, and 2 bases stayed unmatched. Per the germline V gene, CDR1 is SGHKS and CDR2 is YYEKEE (reference sequence). Written as DNA, the CDR3 is TGTGCCAGCAGCTTGGAAACAGGGGCTAATGAAAAACTGTTTTTT. This encodes CASSLETGANEKLFF.

Only one count was recorded for this clone. This chain links TRBV6-1 with TRBJ2-7; 8 bases are a match to TRBD2. Germline loops: CDR1 MNHNS, CDR2 SASEGT. V was pared by 9 bases and J by 6 bases, with 13 bases of the junction left unmatched. CDR3 length: 14 amino acids. The CDR3 loop is CASGRGGLLGEQYV. The CDR3 nucleotides are TGTGCCAGTGGACGGGGGGGGCTGTTGGGCGAGCAGTACGTC.

The chain links TRBV6-6 to TRBJ1-6; 9 positions match TRBD1. V was pared by 0 bases and J by 7 bases, with 1 base of the junction left unmatched. Germline CDR1 reads MNHNY; CDR2 reads SVGAGI (reference sequence). The CDR3 is 15 residues long. The CDR3 reads CASSYSTGGNSPLHF. DNA for the CDR3: TGTGCCAGCAGTTACTCGACAGGGGGAAATTCACCCCTCCACTTT.

The CDR3 is CASSPGGWDSPYEQYF. The CDR3 nucleotides read TGTGCCAGCAGTCCAGGGGGGTGGGACAGCCCCTACGAGCAGTACTTC. J is TRBJ2-7 and V is TRBV5-6, with TRBD1 as a possible D gene (7 bases). Trimming left V 5 bases short and J 2 bases short, with 20 bases between. The germline V gene encodes CDR1 SGHDT and CDR2 YYEEEE. The CDR3 extends over 16 amino acids.

Comments on this clone: The sample has other DNA sequences that encode this CDR3 too. This sequence joins TRBV7-9 and TRBJ1-5; 9 nucleotides match TRBD1. The germline V gene has CDR1 SEHNR and CDR2 FQNEAQ (reference sequence). V shed 8 bases and J 7 bases; nucleotides not matched to a gene: 9. The CDR3 is 14 residues long. The CDR3 region has the DNA TGTGCCAGCGGCACCGGGACAGGGAACCAGCCCCAGCATTTT. Translation gives CASGTGTGNQPQHF.

V gene TRBV4-3 combines with J gene TRBJ2-6; D not resolved. From germline, CDR1 is LGHNA and CDR2 YSLEER. The CDR3 length is 15 residues. V lost 1 base and J 1 base, leaving 5 bases between the germline ends. The CDR3 DNA is TGCGCCAGCAGCCAAGGTTTATCTGGGGCCAACGTCCTGACTTTC. The encoded protein is CASSQGLSGANVLTF.

This chain connects TRBV2 to TRBJ2-4; no firm D call. Germline CDR1 SNHLY, CDR2 FYNNEI. V lost 2 bases and J 0 bases, leaving 8 bases between the germline ends. CDR3 size: 15 residues. Written as DNA, the CDR3 is TGTGCCAGCAGTGAACATTCACTAGCCAAAAACATTCAGTACTTC. Translating gives CASSEHSLAKNIQYF.

The V gene is TRBV11-2, the J gene TRBJ2-3, with D maybe TRBD2 (6 bases). The CDR3 covers 14 residues. V gave up 1 base and J gave up 5 bases, with 10 bases separating them. Germline CDR1 reads SGHAT; CDR2 reads FQNNGV. In DNA form, the CDR3 reads TGTGCCAGCAGCTTAGGCCAGGGAGGAGATACGCAGTATTTT. Translated, it gives CASSLGQGGDTQYF.

The chain is built from TRBV11-2 and TRBJ1-1; 9 nucleotides line up with TRBD1. V dropped 3 bases and J dropped 5; count of bases not matched to a gene: 10. This CDR3 is built from 16 residues. Germline CDR1 reads SGHAT; CDR2 reads FQNNGV. CDR3 region: CASSFRMQGTGTEAFF. The CDR3 DNA follows: TGTGCCAGCAGCTTCCGAATGCAGGGGACAGGGACTGAAGCTTTCTTT.

As regards this clone: The identical CDR3 is also encoded by other nucleotide sequences in the sample. The gene calls are TRBV4-1 and TRBJ2-5; maybe TRBD1 (7 bases). Trimming took off 3 bases at V and 3 bases at J, with 14 bases between the two ends. Germline V gene data show CDR1 as MGHRA and CDR2 as YSYEKL. The CDR3 consists of 15 residues. The CDR3 region has the DNA TGCGCCAGCAGCCAGGAGGGCACAGGGGAAGAGACCCAGTACTTC. It yields the protein CASSQEGTGEETQYF.

In its sample, this clone was seen a few times. The J gene is TRBJ2-5, the V gene TRBV6-6, with TRBD1 identical over 9 bases. The assigned J gene may be wrong: the sequence end matches TRBJ2-7 better. There are 16 residues in the CDR3. Germline CDR1 reads MNHNY; CDR2 reads SVGAGI (reference sequence). The CDR3 DNA reads TGTGCCAGCAGTTACTCCGGGACAGGGTCAACCTACGAGCAGTACTTC. Protein product: CASSYSGTGSTYEQYF.

The chain is built from TRBV6-1 and TRBJ1-2; no firm D call. The CDR3 runs 12 residues. V was shortened by 2 bases and J by 8 bases, with 9 bases between the two germline ends. The germline gives CDR1 MNHNS, CDR2 SASEGT. The CDR3 sequence is CASSELVTGYTF. CDR3 nucleotide sequence: TGTGCCAGCAGTGAATTAGTCACCGGCTACACCTTC.

The chain carries TRBV5-1 and TRBJ2-3, with D perhaps TRBD1 (5 bases). Trimming left V 5 bases short and J 4 bases short, with 17 bases between. The CDR3 is 15 amino acids. Germline V gives CDR1 SGHRS, CDR2 YFSETQ. The CDR3 DNA is TGCGCCAGCAGATTCAGGGTCCTAGAGGCAGATACGCAGTATTTT. Its protein is CASRFRVLEADTQYF.

In DNA form, the CDR3 reads TGTGCCAGCAGTTCGGGACAGTCCATGAAGACCCAGTACTTC. As protein: CASSSGQSMKTQYF. The chain carries TRBV28 and TRBJ2-5; 7 nucleotides align to TRBD1. V shed 4 bases and J 6 bases; nucleotides not matched to a gene: 8. This CDR3 has 14 amino acids. Germline CDR1 MDHEN, CDR2 SYDVKM.

The chain joins TRBV5-1 to TRBJ1-1, with 11 bases identical to TRBD1. CDR1 is SGHRS and CDR2 is YFSETQ in the germline V gene. The ends lost 4 bases at V and 4 bases at J; junction bases unmatched: 3. The CDR3 is made up of 14 amino acids. CDR3 sequence (DNA): TGCGCCAGCAGCGGGGGACAGGGGGGCACTGAAGCTTTCTTT. It translates to CASSGGQGGTEAFF. The whole variable domain, filled in from reference TRBV5-1 and TRBJ1-1, reads KAGVTQTPRYLIKTRGQQVTLSCSPISGHRSVSWYQQTPGQGLQFLFEYFSETQRNKGNFPGRFSGRQFSNSRSEMNVSTLELGDSALYLCASSGGQGGTEAFFGQGTRLTVV.

This clone has more than one count but fewer than ten. V usage is TRBV9 and J usage is TRBJ1-2; 8 nucleotides line up with TRBD1. The germline CDR1 and CDR2 sequences are SGDLS and YYNGEE. The CDR3 has 14 amino acids. V was pared by 5 bases and J by 6 bases, with 9 bases of the junction left unmatched. The CDR3, as DNA: TGTGCCAGCAGACCCGCGACAGGGGTAAATGGCTACACCTTC. Amino acids: CASRPATGVNGYTF.

This chain uses TRBV19 with TRBJ1-2, with D unclear. V dropped 1 base and J dropped 8 bases, with 20 bases sitting between them. This CDR3 is built from 16 residues. Germline V gene sequence: CDR1 LNHDA, CDR2 SQIVND (reference sequence). In DNA, the CDR3 is TGTGCCAGTAGTATAGGCGACGGAGCTGAGTGGGAGGGCTACACCTTC. It specifies CASSIGDGAEWEGYTF.

The chain carries TRBV19 and TRBJ1-1; D may be TRBD1 (5 bases). Deletions cut 5 bases from V and 3 bases from J, with 16 bases between. The CDR3 loop spans 15 amino acids. From germline, CDR1 is LNHDA and CDR2 SQIVND (reference sequence). The CDR3 bases are TGTGCCAGTAGTCCTCGCTCAGGGTGGGACACTGAAGCTTTCTTT. It is translated as CASSPRSGWDTEAFF.